Here is one T cell receptor beta chain with its context. Its antigen is unidentified. The entry originates in a study of cytomegalovirus exposure and HLA in healthy donors. General study results and limits: Listed as cytomegalovirus-associated were 150 or so TCR beta chains.

The V and J ends lost 4 bases and 2 bases respectively, with 18 bases between them. This CDR3 has 16 amino acids. The V gene's germline CDR1 is SGDLS and CDR2 YYNGEE. The primer mix had 60 Vbeta and 13 Jbeta primers. Clones were sequenced by immunoSEQ multiplex PCR, and TCRdb holds only the in-frame ones, with some missing. The sample lists about 130,000 clones; approximately 79% were seen once. The sample consisted of PBMCs. This chain joins TRBV9 and TRBJ1-2, with a tentative D call TRBD1 (5 bases). The TCR originated in a male donor in good health and CMV-seronegative. The CDR3 region has the DNA TGTGCCAGCAGCCTTCCAGGGTTTGGGAGGAACTATGGCTACACCTTC. Protein sequence: CASSLPGFGRNYGYTF.